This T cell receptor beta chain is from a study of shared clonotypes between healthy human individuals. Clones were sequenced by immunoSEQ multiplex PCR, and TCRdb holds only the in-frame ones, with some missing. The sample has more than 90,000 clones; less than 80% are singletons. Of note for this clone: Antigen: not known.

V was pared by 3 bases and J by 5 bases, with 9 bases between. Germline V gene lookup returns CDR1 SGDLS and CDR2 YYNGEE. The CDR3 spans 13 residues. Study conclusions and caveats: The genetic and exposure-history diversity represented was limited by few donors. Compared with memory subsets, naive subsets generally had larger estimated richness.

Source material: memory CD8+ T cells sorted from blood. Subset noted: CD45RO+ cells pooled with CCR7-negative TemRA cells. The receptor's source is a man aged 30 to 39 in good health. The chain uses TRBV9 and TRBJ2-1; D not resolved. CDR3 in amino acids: CASSARTNNEQFF. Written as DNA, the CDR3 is TGTGCCAGCAGCGCCAGGACGAACAATGAGCAGTTCTTC.